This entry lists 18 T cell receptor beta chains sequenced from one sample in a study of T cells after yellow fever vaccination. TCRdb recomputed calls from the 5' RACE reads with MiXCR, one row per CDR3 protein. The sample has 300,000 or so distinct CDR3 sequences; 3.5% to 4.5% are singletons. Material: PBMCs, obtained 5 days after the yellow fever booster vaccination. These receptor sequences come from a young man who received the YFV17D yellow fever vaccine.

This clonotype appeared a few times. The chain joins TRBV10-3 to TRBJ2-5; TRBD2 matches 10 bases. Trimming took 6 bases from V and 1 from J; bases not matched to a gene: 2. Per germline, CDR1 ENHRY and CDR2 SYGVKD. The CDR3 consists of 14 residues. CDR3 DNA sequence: TGTGCCATCAGCATAGCGGGGGGCCAAGAGACCCAGTACTTC. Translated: CAISIAGGQETQYF.

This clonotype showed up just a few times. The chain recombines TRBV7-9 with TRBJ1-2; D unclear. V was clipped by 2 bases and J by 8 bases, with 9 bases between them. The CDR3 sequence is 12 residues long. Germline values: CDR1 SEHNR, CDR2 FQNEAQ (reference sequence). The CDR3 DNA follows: TGTGCCAGCAGCTTATGGGATCGCGGCTACACCTTC. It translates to CASSLWDRGYTF. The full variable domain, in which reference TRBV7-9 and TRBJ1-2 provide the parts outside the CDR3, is DTGVSQNPRHKITKRGQNVTFRCDPISEHNRLYWYRQTLGQGPEFLTYFQNEAQLEKSRLLSDRFSAERPKGSFSTLEIQRTEQGDSAMYLCASSLWDRGYTFGSGTRLTVV.

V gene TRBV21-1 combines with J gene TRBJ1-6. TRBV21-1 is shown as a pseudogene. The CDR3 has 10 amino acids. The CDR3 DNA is TGTGCCAGGGCGGGCTCACCCCTCCACTTT. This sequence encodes CARAGSPLHF.

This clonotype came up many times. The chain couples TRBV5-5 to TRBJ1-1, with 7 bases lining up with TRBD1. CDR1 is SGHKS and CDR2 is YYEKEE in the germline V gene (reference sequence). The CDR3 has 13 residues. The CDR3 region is CAGGGGLNTEAFF. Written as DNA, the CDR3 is TGTGCGGGAGGGGGCGGATTGAACACTGAAGCTTTCTTT.

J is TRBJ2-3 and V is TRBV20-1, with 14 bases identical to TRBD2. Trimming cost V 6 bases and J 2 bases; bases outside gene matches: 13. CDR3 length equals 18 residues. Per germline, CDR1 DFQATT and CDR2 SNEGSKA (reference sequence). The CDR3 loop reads CSAPTSGGDHPITDTQYF. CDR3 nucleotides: TGCAGTGCCCCGACTAGCGGGGGGGATCACCCCATCACAGATACGCAGTATTTT.

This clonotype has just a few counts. The CDR3 DNA is TGCAGCGTTGAGAGGGGGGCGAGGAACACCGGGGAGCTGTTTTTT. Its protein product is CSVERGARNTGELFF. This chain connects TRBV29-1 to TRBJ2-2, with D perhaps being TRBD1 or TRBD2 (6 bases each). V was clipped by 3 bases and J by 1 base, with 12 bases between them. The length of the CDR3 is 15 residues. In germline, CDR1 is SQVTM, CDR2 ANQGSEA.

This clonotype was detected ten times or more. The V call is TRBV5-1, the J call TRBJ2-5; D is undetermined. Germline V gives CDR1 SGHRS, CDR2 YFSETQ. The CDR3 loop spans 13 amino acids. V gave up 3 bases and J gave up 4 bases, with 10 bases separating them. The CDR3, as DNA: TGCGCCAGCAGCTCTTCGACCAGAGAGACCCAGTACTTC. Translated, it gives CASSSSTRETQYF.

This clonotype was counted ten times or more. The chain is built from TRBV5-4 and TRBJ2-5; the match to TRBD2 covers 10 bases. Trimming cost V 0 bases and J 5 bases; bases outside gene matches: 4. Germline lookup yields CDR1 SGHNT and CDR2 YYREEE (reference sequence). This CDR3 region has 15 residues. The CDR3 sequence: CASSLASGGAETQYF. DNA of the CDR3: TGTGCCAGCAGCTTGGCCAGCGGGGGGGCGGAGACCCAGTACTTC.

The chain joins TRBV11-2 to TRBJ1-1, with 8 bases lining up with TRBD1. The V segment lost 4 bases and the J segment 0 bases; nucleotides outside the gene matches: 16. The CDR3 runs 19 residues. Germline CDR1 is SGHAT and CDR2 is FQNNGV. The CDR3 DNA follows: TGTGCCAGCAGCTCCGCCGACCAAACAGACAGGGGACTGAACACTGAAGCTTTCTTT. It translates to CASSSADQTDRGLNTEAFF.

CDR3 loop: CASSQRAGAETQYF. The CDR3 bases are TGTGCCAGCAGCCAAAGAGCAGGGGCGGAGACCCAGTACTTC. The chain has TRBV14 and TRBJ2-5, with D possibly being TRBD1 (6 bases). This CDR3 is 14 amino acids long. V gave up 2 bases and J gave up 5 bases, with 12 bases separating them. Germline V gene lookup returns CDR1 SGHDN and CDR2 FVKESK.

In DNA, the CDR3 is TGTGCCAGCAGCAAAGTGCCGGGACAGGGTCAAACTGAAGCTTTCTTT. This sequence encodes CASSKVPGQGQTEAFF. V gene TRBV5-4 combines with J gene TRBJ1-1; 9 bases map to TRBD1. Unmatched junction bases numbered 12, after V lost 4 bases and J lost 5 bases. CDR1 and CDR2 (germline): SGHNT, YYREEE (reference sequence). The CDR3 length is 16 residues.

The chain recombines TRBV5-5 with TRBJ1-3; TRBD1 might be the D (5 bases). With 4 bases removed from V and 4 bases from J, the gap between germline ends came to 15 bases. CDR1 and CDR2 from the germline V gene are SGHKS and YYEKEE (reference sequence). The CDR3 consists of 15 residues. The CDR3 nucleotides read TGTGCCAGCAGCCGGCAGGGCTCTGGCGGAAACACCATATATTTT. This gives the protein CASSRQGSGGNTIYF.

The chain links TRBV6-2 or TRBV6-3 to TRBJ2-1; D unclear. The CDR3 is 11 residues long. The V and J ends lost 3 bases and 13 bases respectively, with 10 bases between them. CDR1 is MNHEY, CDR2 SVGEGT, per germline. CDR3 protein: CASSYEAIQFF. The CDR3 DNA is TGTGCCAGCAGTTATGAGGCGATCCAGTTCTTC.

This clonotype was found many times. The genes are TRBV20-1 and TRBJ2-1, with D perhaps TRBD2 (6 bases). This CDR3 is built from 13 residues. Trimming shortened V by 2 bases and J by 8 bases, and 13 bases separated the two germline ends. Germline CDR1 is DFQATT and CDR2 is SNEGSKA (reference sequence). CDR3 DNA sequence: TGCAGTGCTAGATCGTGGACTATCGATGAGCAGTTCTTC. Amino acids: CSARSWTIDEQFF.

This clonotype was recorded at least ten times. CDR3 bases: TGTGCCAGCAGTCCCCGCGGGACAGGGAGTGGCAATCAGCCCCAGCATTTT. This translates into CASSPRGTGSGNQPQHF. The chain is built from TRBV12-3 or TRBV12-4 and TRBJ1-5; 9 positions agree with TRBD1. The CDR3 spans 17 residues. Germline trimming cut 5 bases from V and 2 bases from J; bases unmatched to any gene: 10.

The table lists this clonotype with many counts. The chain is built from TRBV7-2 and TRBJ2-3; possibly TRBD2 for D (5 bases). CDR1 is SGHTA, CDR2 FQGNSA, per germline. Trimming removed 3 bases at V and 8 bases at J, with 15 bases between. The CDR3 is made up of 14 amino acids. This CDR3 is CASSFPRRSGTQYF. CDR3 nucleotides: TGTGCCAGCAGCTTCCCCCGGAGGAGCGGTACGCAGTATTTT.

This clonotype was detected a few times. CDR3 nucleotides: TGTGCCAGTAGTATAGATCCCACCGGGGAGCTGTTTTTT. This encodes CASSIDPTGELFF. V gene TRBV19 combines with J gene TRBJ2-2; no clear D. The ends were cut back, 0 bases at V and 4 bases at J, with 3 bases in the middle. The CDR3 covers 13 residues. Germline V gene sequence: CDR1 LNHDA, CDR2 SQIVND (reference sequence).

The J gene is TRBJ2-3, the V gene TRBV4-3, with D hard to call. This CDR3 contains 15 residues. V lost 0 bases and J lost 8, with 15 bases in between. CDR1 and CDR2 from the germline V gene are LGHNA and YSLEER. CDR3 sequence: CASSQDLSDSGTQYF. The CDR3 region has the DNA TGCGCCAGCAGCCAAGATTTGTCAGATTCAGGTACGCAGTATTTT.